The 14 T cell receptor beta chains below were found in one sample sequenced in a study of cytomegalovirus exposure and HLA in healthy donors. The PCR had 60 Vbeta and 13 Jbeta primers. The assay was immunoSEQ multiplex PCR, and TCRdb's table has in-frame clones only and misses some. The table shows 160,000 or so clones, with roughly 84% occurring only once. Sequenced input: PBMCs. These TCRs come from a young woman in good health and CMV-seronegative.

This clone was observed once. This rearrangement joins TRBV5-1 to TRBJ1-1, with D possibly being TRBD1 (6 bases). V lost 7 bases and J lost 2, with 15 bases in between. Germline V gene lookup returns CDR1 SGHRS and CDR2 YFSETQ. CDR3 size: 14 residues. CDR3 sequence: CASSVTGINTEAFF. CDR3 nucleotides: TGCGCCAGCTCCGTTACAGGGATCAACACTGAAGCTTTCTTT.

This chain connects TRBV13 to TRBJ2-7; perhaps TRBD1 as D (6 bases). Per the germline V gene, CDR1 is PRHDT and CDR2 is FYEKMQ (reference sequence). CDR3 length: 14 residues. The germline V and J ends were trimmed by 5 bases and 3 bases, with 14 bases remaining between them. The CDR3, as DNA: TGTGCCAGCAGCACTCCCACAGGGATCTACGAGCAGTACTTC. This encodes CASSTPTGIYEQYF. Looking up the rest from reference TRBV13 and TRBJ2-7 gives the full variable domain: AAGVIQSPRHLIKEKRETATLKCYPIPRHDTVYWYQQGPGQDPQFLISFYEKMQSDKGSIPDRFSAQQFSDYHSELNMSSLELGDSALYFCASSTPTGIYEQYFGPGTRLTVT.

V usage is TRBV4-1 and J usage is TRBJ1-3; 10 nucleotides agree with TRBD1. In germline, CDR1 is MGHRA, CDR2 YSYEKL. CDR3 length equals 20 residues. V was clipped by 2 bases and J by 0 bases; unmatched bases: 13. The CDR3 DNA reads as TGCGCCAGCAGCCAACTGGTCCCGGGACAGGGGTTAAGCTCTGGAAACACCATATATTTT. It specifies CASSQLVPGQGLSSGNTIYF.

The chain uses TRBV5-1 and TRBJ2-7; 7 positions match TRBD1. Germline V CDR1 and CDR2: SGHRS, YFSETQ. CDR3 length: 15 amino acids. Losses at the gene ends were 3 bases for V and 4 bases for J; bases not matched to a gene: 10. In DNA, the CDR3 is TGCGCCAGCAGCTACTCGACAGGGATTGAGTACGAGCAGTACTTC. It encodes CASSYSTGIEYEQYF.

In the case of this clone: A read error may account for a junction end that differs from germline. This sequence joins TRBV7-9 and TRBJ1-2, with 7 bases that match TRBD1. Germline CDR1 is SEHNR and CDR2 is FQNEAQ (reference sequence). This CDR3 comprises 13 residues. CDR3 residues: CSSGTAHLEGYTF. The CDR3 nucleotides are TGTTCCAGCGGGACAGCCCATCTAGAAGGCTACACCTTC.

The genes are TRBV5-1 and TRBJ2-1, with 7 bases matching TRBD1. With V trimmed by 2 bases and J by 3 bases, 2 bases remained unmatched. There are 14 residues in the CDR3. Germline assignment: CDR1 SGHRS and CDR2 YFSETQ. Here the CDR3 reads CASSLGDSYNEQFF. The CDR3 DNA follows: TGCGCCAGCAGCTTAGGGGACAGCTACAATGAGCAGTTCTTC. Full variable domain (outside the CDR3, taken from reference TRBV5-1 and TRBJ2-1): KAGVTQTPRYLIKTRGQQVTLSCSPISGHRSVSWYQQTPGQGLQFLFEYFSETQRNKGNFPGRFSGRQFSNSRSEMNVSTLELGDSALYLCASSLGDSYNEQFFGPGTRLTVL.

This clone was picked up one time. The genes are TRBV10-2 and TRBJ1-1; TRBD1 matches 7 bases. Germline V gene lookup returns CDR1 WSHSY and CDR2 SAAADI. The CDR3 is 18 residues long. Trimming at V came to 1 base and at J to 0 bases, leaving 11 bases not matched to a gene. The CDR3 sequence is CASSEFYKGQSMNTEAFF. The CDR3 DNA follows: TGCGCCAGCAGTGAGTTTTATAAGGGACAGTCCATGAACACTGAAGCTTTCTTT.

This clone was seen only once. V gene TRBV19 combines with J gene TRBJ1-1; TRBD1 matches 7 bases. This CDR3 contains 15 residues. The germline V gene encodes CDR1 LNHDA and CDR2 SQIVND (reference sequence). V was pared by 4 bases and J by 2 bases, with 7 bases of the junction left unmatched. In DNA, the CDR3 is TGTGCCAGTAGTAGACGGGGACAGCAAAACACTGAAGCTTTCTTT. Protein sequence: CASSRRGQQNTEAFF.

The chain is built from TRBV9 and TRBJ2-7; possibly TRBD1 for D (6 bases). This CDR3 comprises 15 residues. CDR1 and CDR2 from the germline V gene are SGDLS and YYNGEE. Deletions cut 0 bases from V and 3 bases from J, with 13 bases between. The CDR3 sequence: CASSVGTETFYEQYF. The CDR3, as DNA: TGTGCCAGCAGCGTAGGGACAGAAACCTTCTACGAGCAGTACTTC.

This clone was picked up one time. This rearrangement joins TRBV5-6 to TRBJ1-1, with TRBD1 as a possible D gene (5 bases). With 0 bases removed from V and 4 bases from J, the gap between germline ends came to 16 bases. This CDR3 region has 16 residues. CDR1 is SGHDT and CDR2 is YYEEEE in the germline V gene. The CDR3 sequence is CASSLGVTGGGTEAFF. The CDR3 nucleotides read TGTGCCAGCAGCTTGGGGGTAACGGGGGGAGGCACTGAAGCTTTCTTT.

J is TRBJ1-2 and V is TRBV28; D may be TRBD1 (5 bases). The ends were cut back, 7 bases at V and 6 bases at J, with 18 bases in the middle. Per germline, CDR1 MDHEN and CDR2 SYDVKM. The CDR3 has 14 residues. The CDR3 protein is CASTPPGMADGYTF. The CDR3 DNA reads TGTGCCAGCACCCCCCCAGGGATGGCGGATGGCTACACCTTC.

This chain joins TRBV27 and TRBJ1-2; 9 bases map to TRBD1. The CDR3 contains 14 residues. The junction had 12 bases not matched to a gene; V was cut back by 3 bases and J by 13 bases. Germline V gene data show CDR1 as MNHEY and CDR2 as SMNVEV (reference sequence). For the CDR3, the DNA is TGTGCCAGCAGTTTGCAAACCTCCGGGACAGGGTTCACCTTC. Its protein product is CASSLQTSGTGFTF.

The chain carries TRBV28 and TRBJ1-1; 7 bases agree with TRBD1. The CDR3 has 14 residues. The J segment lost 5 bases and the V segment lost 2 bases, leaving 5 bases of the junction unmatched. Germline V lookup: CDR1 MDHEN, CDR2 SYDVKM. CDR3 protein: CASSLSSQGTEAFF. The CDR3 DNA sequence: TGTGCCAGCAGTTTAAGTTCACAGGGGACTGAAGCTTTCTTT.

CDR3 in DNA: TGCAGCATGAGAATTACAGGGGGTTTAGGTGAAAAACTGTTTTTT. This sequence encodes CSMRITGGLGEKLFF. The chain uses TRBV29-1 and TRBJ1-4; 8 positions match TRBD1. The CDR3 sequence is 15 residues long. The trim removed 8 bases at V and 7 bases at J, leaving 15 bases unmatched. CDR1 is SQVTM, CDR2 ANQGSEA, per germline.